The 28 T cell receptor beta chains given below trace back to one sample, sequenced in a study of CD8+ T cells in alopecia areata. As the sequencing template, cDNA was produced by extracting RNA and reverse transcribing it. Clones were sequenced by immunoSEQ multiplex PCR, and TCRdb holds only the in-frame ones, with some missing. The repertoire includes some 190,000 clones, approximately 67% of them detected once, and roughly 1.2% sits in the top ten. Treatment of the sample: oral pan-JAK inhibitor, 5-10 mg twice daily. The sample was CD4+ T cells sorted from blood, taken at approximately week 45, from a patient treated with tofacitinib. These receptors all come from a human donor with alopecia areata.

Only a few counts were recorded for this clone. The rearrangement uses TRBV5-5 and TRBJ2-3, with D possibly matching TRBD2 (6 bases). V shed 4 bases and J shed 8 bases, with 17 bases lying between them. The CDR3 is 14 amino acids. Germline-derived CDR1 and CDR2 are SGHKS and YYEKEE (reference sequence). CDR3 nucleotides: TGTGCCAGCAGCGGAGGGCCGAGCCGCGGTACGCAGTATTTT. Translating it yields CASSGGPSRGTQYF.

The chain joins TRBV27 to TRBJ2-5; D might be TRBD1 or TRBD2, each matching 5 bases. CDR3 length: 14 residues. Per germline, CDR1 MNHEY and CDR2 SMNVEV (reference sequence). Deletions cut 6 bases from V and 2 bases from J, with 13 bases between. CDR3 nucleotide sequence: TGTGCCAGCAGCCGTCCGGGACGGCAAGAGACCCAGTACTTC. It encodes CASSRPGRQETQYF.

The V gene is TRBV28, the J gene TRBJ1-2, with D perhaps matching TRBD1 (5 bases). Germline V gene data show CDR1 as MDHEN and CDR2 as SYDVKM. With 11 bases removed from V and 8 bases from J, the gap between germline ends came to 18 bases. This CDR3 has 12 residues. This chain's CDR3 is CAVGRHGHGYTF. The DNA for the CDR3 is TGTGCCGTGGGACGACATGGACACGGCTACACCTTC.

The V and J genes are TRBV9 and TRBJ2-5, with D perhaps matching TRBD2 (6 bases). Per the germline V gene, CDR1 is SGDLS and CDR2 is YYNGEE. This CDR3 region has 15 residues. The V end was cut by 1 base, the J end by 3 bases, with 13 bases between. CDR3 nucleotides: TGTGCCAGCAGCGTATTTGGGACTCCGGAAGAGACCCAGTACTTC. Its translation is CASSVFGTPEETQYF. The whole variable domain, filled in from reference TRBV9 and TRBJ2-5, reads DSGVTQTPKHLITATGQRVTLRCSPRSGDLSVYWYQQSLDQGLQFLIQYYNGEERAKGNILERFSAQQFPDLHSELNLSSLELGDSALYFCASSVFGTPEETQYFGPGTRLLVL.

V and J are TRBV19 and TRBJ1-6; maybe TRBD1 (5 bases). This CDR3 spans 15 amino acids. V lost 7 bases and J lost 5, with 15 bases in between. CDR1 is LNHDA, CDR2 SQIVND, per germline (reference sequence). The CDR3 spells CASNIGTGDNSPLHF. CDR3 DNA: TGTGCCAGTAATATCGGGACGGGCGATAATTCACCCCTCCACTTT.

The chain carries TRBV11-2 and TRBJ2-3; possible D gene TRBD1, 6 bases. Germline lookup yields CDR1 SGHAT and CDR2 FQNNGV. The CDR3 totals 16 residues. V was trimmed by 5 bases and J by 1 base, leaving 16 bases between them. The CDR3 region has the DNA TGTGCCAGCAGCAAAGGCCCAGGGGTACGCACAGATACGCAGTATTTT. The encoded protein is CASSKGPGVRTDTQYF.

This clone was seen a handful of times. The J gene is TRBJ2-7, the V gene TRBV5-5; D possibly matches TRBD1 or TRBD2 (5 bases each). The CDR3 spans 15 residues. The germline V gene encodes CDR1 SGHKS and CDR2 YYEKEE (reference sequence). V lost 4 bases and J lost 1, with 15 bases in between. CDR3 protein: CASSQDTGESYEQYF. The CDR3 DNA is TGTGCCAGCAGCCAGGACACCGGGGAATCCTACGAGCAGTACTTC. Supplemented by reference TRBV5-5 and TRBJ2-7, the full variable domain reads DAGVTQSPTHLIKTRGQQVTLRCSPISGHKSVSWYQQVLGQGPQFIFQYYEKEERGRGNFPDRFSARQFPNYSSELNVNALLLGDSALYLCASSQDTGESYEQYFGPGTRLTVT.

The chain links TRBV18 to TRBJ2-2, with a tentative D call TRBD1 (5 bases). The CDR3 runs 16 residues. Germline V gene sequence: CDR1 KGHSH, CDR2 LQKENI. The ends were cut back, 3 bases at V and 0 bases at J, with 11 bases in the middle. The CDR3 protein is CASSPTGPTNTGELFF. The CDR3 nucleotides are TGTGCCAGCTCACCCACAGGACCCACGAACACCGGGGAGCTGTTTTTT.

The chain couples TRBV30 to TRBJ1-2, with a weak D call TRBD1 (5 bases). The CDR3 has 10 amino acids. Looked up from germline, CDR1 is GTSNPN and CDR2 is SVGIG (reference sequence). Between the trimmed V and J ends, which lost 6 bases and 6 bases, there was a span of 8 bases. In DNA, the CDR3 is TGTGCCTGTGCAGGGAATGGCTACACCTTC. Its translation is CACAGNGYTF. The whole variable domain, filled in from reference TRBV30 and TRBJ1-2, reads SQTIHQWPATLVQPVGSPLSLECTVEGTSNPNLYWYRQAAGRGLQLLFYSVGIGQISSEVPQNLSASRPQDRQFILSSKKLLLSDSGFYLCACAGNGYTFGSGTRLTVV.

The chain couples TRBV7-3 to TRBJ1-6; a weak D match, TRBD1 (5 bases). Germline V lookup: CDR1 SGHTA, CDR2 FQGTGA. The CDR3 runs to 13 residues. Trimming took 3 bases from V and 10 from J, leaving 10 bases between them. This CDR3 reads CASSLTVSSPLHF. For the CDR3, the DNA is TGTGCCAGCAGCTTGACAGTTAGCTCACCCCTCCACTTT.

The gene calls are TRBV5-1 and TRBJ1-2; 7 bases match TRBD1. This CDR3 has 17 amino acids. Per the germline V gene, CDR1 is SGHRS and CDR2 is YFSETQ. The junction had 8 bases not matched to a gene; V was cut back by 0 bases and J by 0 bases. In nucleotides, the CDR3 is TGCGCCAGCAGCTTGGGGGACAGTACCAGCACTAACTATGGCTACACCTTC. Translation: CASSLGDSTSTNYGYTF.

In nucleotides, the CDR3 is TGTGCCAGCAGCTCGGTGGGACAGGGGGCGGAGGACTATGGCTACACCTTC. Its translation is CASSSVGQGAEDYGYTF. The chain couples TRBV5-6 to TRBJ1-2; the match to TRBD1 covers 12 bases. V was pared by 3 bases and J by 3 bases, with 9 bases of the junction left unmatched. The CDR3 loop spans 17 amino acids. Germline CDR1 SGHDT, CDR2 YYEEEE.

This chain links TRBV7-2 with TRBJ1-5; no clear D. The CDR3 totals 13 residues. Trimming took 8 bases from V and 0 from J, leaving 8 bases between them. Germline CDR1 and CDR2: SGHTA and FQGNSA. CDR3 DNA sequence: TGTGCCAGCCAGGTAGATAGCAATCAGCCCCAGCATTTT. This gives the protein CASQVDSNQPQHF.

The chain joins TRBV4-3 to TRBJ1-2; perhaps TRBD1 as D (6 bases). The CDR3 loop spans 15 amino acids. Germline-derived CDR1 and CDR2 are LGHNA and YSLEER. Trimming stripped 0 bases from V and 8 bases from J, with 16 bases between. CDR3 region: CASSQDNGGGRGYTF. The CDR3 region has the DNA TGCGCCAGCAGCCAAGATAACGGGGGCGGGCGCGGCTACACCTTC.

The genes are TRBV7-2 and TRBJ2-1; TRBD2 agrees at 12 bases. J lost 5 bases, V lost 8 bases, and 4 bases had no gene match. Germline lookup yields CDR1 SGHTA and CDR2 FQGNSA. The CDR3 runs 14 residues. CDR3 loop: CASLLAGGNNEQFF. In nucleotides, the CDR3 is TGTGCCAGCCTACTAGCGGGGGGTAACAATGAGCAGTTCTTC. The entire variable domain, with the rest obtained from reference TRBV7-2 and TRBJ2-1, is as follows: GAGVSQSPSNKVTEKGKDVELRCDPISGHTALYWYRQSLGQGLEFLIYFQGNSAPDKSGLPSDRFSAERTGGSVSTLTIQRTQQEDSAVYLCASLLAGGNNEQFFGPGTRLTVL.

Here the CDR3 reads CASSVVPAPDTQYF. Here the CDR3 DNA reads TGTGCCAGCAGCGTAGTCCCCGCGCCAGATACGCAGTATTTT. This rearrangement joins TRBV9 to TRBJ2-3; D gene ambiguous. This CDR3 has 14 residues. The germline V gene has CDR1 SGDLS and CDR2 YYNGEE. The V end was cut by 0 bases, the J end by 4 bases, with 9 bases between. The variable domain in full, with the rest retrieved from reference TRBV9 and TRBJ2-3, is DSGVTQTPKHLITATGQRVTLRCSPRSGDLSVYWYQQSLDQGLQFLIQYYNGEERAKGNILERFSAQQFPDLHSELNLSSLELGDSALYFCASSVVPAPDTQYFGPGTRLTVL.

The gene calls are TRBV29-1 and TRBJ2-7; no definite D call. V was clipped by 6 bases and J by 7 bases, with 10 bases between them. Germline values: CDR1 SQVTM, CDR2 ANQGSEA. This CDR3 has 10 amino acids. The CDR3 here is CSVKNQEQYF. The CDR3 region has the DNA TGCAGCGTCAAGAACCAGGAGCAGTACTTC.

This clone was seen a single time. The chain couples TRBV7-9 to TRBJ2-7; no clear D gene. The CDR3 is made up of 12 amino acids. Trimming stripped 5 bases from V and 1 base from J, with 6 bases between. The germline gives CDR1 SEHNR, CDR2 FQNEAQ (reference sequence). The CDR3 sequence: CASSPRSYEQYF. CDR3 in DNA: TGTGCCAGCAGCCCAAGGTCCTACGAGCAGTACTTC.

The CDR3 DNA reads TGCAGCGTTGGAGGTAATGCTCAGCCCCAGCATTTT. It is translated as CSVGGNAQPQHF. This chain uses TRBV29-1 with TRBJ1-5, with D uncertain. This CDR3 region has 12 residues. Germline V gives CDR1 SQVTM, CDR2 ANQGSEA. Trimming removed 4 bases at V and 6 bases at J, with 10 bases between.

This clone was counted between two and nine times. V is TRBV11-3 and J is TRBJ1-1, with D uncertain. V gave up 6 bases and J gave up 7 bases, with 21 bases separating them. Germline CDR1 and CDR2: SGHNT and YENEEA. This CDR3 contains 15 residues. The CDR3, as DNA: TGTGCCAGCAGTTACATAAGGCGGGGAGGAGGTGAAGCTTTCTTT. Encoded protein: CASSYIRRGGGEAFF.

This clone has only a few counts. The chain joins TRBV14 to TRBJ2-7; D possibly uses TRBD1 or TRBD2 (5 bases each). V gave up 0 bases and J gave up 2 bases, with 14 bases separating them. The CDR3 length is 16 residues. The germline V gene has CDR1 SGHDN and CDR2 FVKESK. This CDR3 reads CASSQDTSGRPYEQYF. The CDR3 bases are TGTGCCAGCAGCCAAGACACGTCGGGGCGTCCCTACGAGCAGTACTTC. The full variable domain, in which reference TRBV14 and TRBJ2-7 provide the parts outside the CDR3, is EAGVTQFPSHSVIEKGQTVTLRCDPISGHDNLYWYRRVMGKEIKFLLHFVKESKQDESGMPNNRFLAERTGGTYSTLKVQPAELEDSGVYFCASSQDTSGRPYEQYFGPGTRLTVT.

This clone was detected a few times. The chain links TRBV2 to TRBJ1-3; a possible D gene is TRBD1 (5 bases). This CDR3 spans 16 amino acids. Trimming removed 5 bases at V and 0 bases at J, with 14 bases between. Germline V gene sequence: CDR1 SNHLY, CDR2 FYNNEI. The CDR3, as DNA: TGTGCCAGCAGTCTTTTAGAGGGGAGCTCTGGAAACACCATATATTTT. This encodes CASSLLEGSSGNTIYF.

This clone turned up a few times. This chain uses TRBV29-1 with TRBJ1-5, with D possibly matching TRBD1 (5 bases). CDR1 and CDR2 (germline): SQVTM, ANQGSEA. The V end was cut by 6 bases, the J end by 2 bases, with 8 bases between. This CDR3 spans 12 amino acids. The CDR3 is CSVTTGNQPQHF. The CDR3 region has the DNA TGCAGCGTCACGACAGGCAATCAGCCCCAGCATTTT.

The CDR3 nucleotides read TGTGCCAGCAGCCTTGGGACGATGAACACTGAAGCTTTCTTT. The encoded protein is CASSLGTMNTEAFF. The chain carries TRBV7-9 and TRBJ1-1, with a tentative D call TRBD1 (5 bases). The CDR3 has 14 residues. CDR1 is SEHNR, CDR2 FQNEAQ, per germline (reference sequence). Trimming left V 5 bases short and J 0 bases short, with 10 bases between.

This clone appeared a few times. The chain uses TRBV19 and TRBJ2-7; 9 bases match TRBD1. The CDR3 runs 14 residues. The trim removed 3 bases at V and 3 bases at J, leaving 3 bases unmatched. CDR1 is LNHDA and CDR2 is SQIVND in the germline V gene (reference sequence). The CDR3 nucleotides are TGTGCCAGTAGTATGGTGACAGGGGGCTACGAGCAGTACTTC. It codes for CASSMVTGGYEQYF.

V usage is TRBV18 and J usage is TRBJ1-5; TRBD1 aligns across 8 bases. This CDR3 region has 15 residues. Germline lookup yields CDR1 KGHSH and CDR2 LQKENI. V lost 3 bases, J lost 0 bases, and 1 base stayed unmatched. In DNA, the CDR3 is TGTGCCAGCTCACCGACAGGGGTTAGCAATCAGCCCCAGCATTTT. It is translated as CASSPTGVSNQPQHF.

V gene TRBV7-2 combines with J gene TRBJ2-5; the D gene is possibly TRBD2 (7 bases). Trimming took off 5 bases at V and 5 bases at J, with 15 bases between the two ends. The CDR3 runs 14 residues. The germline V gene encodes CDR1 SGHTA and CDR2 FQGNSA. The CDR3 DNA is TGTGCCAGCAGCCCGACTAGGGGGGGGGAGACCCAGTACTTC. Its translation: CASSPTRGGETQYF.

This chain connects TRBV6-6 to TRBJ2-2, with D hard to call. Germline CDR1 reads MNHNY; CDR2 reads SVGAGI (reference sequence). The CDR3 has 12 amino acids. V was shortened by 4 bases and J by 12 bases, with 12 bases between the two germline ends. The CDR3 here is CASSSLDKKLFF. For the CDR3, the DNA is TGTGCCAGCAGTTCTCTCGACAAGAAGCTGTTTTTT.